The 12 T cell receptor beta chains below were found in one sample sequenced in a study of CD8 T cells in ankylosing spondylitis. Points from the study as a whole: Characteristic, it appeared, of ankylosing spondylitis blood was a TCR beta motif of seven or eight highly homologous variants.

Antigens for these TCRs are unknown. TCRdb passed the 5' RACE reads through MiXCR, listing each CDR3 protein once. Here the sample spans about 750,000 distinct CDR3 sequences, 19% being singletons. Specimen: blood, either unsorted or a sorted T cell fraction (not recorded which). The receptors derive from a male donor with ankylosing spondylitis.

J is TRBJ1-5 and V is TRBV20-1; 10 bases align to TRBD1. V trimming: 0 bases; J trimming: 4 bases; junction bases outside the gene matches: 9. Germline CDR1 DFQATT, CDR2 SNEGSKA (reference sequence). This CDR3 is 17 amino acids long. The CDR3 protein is CSARELSRDRGNQPQHF. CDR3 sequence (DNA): TGCAGTGCTAGAGAGTTGTCCCGGGACAGGGGAAATCAGCCCCAGCATTTT.

Written as DNA, the CDR3 is TGTGCCATCCCAGACAGGGTCACCGGGGAGCTGTTTTTT. Protein sequence: CAIPDRVTGELFF. The chain combines TRBV28 with TRBJ2-2, with 7 bases identical to TRBD1. The CDR3 loop spans 13 amino acids. V shed 10 bases and J 4 bases; nucleotides not matched to a gene: 6. Germline loops: CDR1 MDHEN, CDR2 SYDVKM.

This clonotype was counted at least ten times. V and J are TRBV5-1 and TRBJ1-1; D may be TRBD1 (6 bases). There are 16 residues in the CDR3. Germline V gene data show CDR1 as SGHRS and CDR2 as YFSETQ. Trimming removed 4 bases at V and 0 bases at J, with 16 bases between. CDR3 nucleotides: TGCGCCAGCAGCACTACGAGGGGGGGTTTGAACACTGAAGCTTTCTTT. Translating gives CASSTTRGGLNTEAFF.

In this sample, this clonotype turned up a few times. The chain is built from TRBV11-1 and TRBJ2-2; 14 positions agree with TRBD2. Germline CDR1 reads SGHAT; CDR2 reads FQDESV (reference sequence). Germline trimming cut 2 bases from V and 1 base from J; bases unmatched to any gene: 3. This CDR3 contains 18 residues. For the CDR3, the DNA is TGTGCCAGCAGCTTACCCGGACTAGCGGGAGGGAACACCGGGGAGCTGTTTTTT. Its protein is CASSLPGLAGGNTGELFF.

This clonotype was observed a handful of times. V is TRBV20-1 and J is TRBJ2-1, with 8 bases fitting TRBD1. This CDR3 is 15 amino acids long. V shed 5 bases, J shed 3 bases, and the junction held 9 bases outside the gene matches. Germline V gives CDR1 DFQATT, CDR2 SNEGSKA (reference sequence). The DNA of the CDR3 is TGCAGTGCTGGGGGAACAGGGGGATTCTACAATGAGCAGTTCTTC. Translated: CSAGGTGGFYNEQFF.

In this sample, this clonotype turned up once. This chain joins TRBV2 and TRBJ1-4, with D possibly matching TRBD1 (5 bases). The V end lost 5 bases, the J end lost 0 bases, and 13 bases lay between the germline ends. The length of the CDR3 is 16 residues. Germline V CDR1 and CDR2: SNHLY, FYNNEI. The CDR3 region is CASSWGGNPTNEKLFF. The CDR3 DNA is TGTGCCAGCAGTTGGGGGGGGAACCCAACTAATGAAAAACTGTTTTTT.

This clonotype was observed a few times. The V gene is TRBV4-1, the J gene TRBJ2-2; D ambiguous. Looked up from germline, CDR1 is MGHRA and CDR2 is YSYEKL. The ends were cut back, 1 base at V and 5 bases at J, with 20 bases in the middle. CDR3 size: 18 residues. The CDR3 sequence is CASSQVPSGLDWTGELFF. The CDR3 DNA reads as TGCGCCAGCAGCCAAGTGCCCTCGGGTCTTGATTGGACCGGGGAGCTGTTTTTT.

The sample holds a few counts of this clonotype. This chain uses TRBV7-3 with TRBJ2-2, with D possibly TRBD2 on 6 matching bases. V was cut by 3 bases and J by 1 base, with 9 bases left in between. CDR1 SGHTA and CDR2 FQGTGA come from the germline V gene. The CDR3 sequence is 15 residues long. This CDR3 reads CASSFTGENTGELFF. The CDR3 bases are TGTGCCAGCAGCTTTACGGGGGAGAACACCGGGGAGCTGTTTTTT.

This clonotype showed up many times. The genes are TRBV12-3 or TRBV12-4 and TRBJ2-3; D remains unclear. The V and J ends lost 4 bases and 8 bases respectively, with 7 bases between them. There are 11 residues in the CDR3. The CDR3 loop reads CASSSHLTQYF. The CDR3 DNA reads TGTGCCAGCAGTTCGCATCTTACGCAGTATTTT.

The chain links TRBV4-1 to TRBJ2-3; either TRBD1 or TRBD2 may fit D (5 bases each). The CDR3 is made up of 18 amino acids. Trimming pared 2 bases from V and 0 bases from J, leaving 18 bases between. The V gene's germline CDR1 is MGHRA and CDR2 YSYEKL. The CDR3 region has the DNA TGCGCCAGCAGCCAACCTCAAGGGTTTGGGGGTAGCACAGATACGCAGTATTTT. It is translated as CASSQPQGFGGSTDTQYF.

The CDR3 sequence is CASSPGGSINYGYTF. For the CDR3, the DNA is TGCGCCAGCAGCCCGGGGGGCAGCATTAACTATGGCTACACCTTC. The chain carries TRBV5-1 and TRBJ1-2; tentatively, D is TRBD1 (6 bases). V was shortened by 4 bases and J by 1 base, with 14 bases between the two germline ends. From germline, CDR1 is SGHRS and CDR2 YFSETQ. The CDR3 is 15 amino acids.

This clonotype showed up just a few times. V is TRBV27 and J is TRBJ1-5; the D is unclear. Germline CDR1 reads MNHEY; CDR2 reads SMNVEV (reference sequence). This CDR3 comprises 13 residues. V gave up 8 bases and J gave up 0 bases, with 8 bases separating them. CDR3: CASGIYSNQPQHF. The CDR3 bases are TGTGCCAGCGGGATTTATAGCAATCAGCCCCAGCATTTT.